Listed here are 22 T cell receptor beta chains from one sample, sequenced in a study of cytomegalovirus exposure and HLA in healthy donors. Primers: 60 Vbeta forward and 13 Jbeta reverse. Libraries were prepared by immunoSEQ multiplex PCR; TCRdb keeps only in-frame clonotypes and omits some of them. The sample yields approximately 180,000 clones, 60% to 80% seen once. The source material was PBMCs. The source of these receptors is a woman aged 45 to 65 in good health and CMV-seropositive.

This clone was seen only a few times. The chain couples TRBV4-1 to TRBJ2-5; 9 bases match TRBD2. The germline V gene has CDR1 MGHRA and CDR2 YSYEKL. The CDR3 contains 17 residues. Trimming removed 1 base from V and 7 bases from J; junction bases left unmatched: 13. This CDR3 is CASSQGGGGESVRTQYF. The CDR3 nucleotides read TGCGCCAGCAGCCAAGGGGGCGGGGGGGAATCTGTACGGACCCAGTACTTC.

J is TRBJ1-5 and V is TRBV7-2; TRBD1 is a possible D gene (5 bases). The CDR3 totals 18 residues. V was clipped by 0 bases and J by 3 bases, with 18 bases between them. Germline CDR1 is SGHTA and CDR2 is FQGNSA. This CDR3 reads CASSLAARGSPINQPQHF. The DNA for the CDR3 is TGTGCCAGCAGCTTAGCGGCTAGGGGTAGCCCTATCAATCAGCCCCAGCATTTT. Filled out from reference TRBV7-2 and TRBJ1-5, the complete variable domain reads GAGVSQSPSNKVTEKGKDVELRCDPISGHTALYWYRQSLGQGLEFLIYFQGNSAPDKSGLPSDRFSAERTGGSVSTLTIQRTQQEDSAVYLCASSLAARGSPINQPQHFGDGTRLSIL.

The CDR3 spells CASTRGLDSPLHF. The CDR3 bases are TGTGCCAGCACGAGAGGCCTCGATTCACCCCTCCACTTT. The chain recombines TRBV6-5 with TRBJ1-6; D is unresolved. CDR1 is MNHEY and CDR2 is SVGAGI in the germline V gene. There are 13 residues in the CDR3. V was trimmed by 7 bases and J by 8 bases, leaving 12 bases between them.

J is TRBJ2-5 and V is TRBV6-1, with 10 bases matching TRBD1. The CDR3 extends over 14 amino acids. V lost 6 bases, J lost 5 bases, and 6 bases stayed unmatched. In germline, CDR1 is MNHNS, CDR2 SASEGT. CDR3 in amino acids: CASRATGGGETQYF. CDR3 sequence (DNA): TGTGCCAGCAGGGCGACAGGGGGCGGGGAGACCCAGTACTTC.

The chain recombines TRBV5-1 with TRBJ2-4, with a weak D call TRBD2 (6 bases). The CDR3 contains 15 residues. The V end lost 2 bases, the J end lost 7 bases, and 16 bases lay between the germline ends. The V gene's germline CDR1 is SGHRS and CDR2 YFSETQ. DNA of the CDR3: TGCGCCAGCAGCTTACGGACTATCGAAGGGAACATTCAGTACTTC. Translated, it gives CASSLRTIEGNIQYF. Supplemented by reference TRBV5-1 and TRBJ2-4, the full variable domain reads KAGVTQTPRYLIKTRGQQVTLSCSPISGHRSVSWYQQTPGQGLQFLFEYFSETQRNKGNFPGRFSGRQFSNSRSEMNVSTLELGDSALYLCASSLRTIEGNIQYFGAGTRLSVL.

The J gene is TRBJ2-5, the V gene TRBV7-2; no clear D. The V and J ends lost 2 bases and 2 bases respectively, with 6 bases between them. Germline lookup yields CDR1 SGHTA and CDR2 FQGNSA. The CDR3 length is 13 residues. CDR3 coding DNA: TGTGCCAGCAGCTTACGGGTTCAAGAGACCCAGTACTTC. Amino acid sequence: CASSLRVQETQYF.

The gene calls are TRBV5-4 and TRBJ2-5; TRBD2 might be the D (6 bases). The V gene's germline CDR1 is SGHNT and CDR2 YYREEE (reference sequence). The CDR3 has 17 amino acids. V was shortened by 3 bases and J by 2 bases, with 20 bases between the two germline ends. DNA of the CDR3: TGTGCCAGCAGCTCCACTTGGGTAGCGGAGCAACAAGAGACCCAGTACTTC. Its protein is CASSSTWVAEQQETQYF. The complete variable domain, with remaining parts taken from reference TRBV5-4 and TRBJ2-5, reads ETGVTQSPTHLIKTRGQQVTLRCSSQSGHNTVSWYQQALGQGPQFIFQYYREEENGRGNFPPRFSGLQFPNYSSELNVNALELDDSALYLCASSSTWVAEQQETQYFGPGTRLLVL.

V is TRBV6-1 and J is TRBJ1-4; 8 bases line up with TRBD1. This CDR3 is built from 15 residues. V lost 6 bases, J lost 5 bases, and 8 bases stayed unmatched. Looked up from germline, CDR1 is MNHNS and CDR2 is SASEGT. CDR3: CASRKDRGVNEKLFF. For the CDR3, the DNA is TGTGCCAGCAGGAAAGACAGGGGTGTGAATGAAAAACTGTTTTTT.

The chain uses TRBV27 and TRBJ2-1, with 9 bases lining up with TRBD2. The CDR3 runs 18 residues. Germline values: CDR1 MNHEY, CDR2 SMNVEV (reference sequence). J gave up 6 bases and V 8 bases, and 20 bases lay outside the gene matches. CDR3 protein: CASSFTFPLAGLSNEQFF. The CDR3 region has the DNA TGTGCCAGCTCATTTACCTTCCCTCTAGCGGGGCTCTCCAATGAGCAGTTCTTC.

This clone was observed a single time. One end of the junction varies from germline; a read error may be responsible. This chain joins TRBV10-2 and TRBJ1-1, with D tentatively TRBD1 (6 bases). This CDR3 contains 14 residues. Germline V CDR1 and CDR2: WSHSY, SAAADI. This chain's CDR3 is CTSSEGGVNTEAFF. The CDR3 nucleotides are TGCACCAGCAGTGAGGGGGGCGTGAACACTGAAGCTTTCTTT.

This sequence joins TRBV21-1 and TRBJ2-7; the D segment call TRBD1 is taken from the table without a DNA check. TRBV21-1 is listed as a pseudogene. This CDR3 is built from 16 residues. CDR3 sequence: CASSKENSCSSYEQYF. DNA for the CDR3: TGTGCCAGCAGCAAAGAAAACAGTTGTAGCTCCTACGAGCAGTACTTC.

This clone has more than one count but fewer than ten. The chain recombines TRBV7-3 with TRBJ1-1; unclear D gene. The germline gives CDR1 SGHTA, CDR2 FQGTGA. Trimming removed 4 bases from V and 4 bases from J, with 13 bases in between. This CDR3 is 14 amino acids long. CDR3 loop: CASSSQPAGTEAFF. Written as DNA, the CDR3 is TGTGCCAGCAGCTCTCAGCCGGCAGGCACTGAAGCTTTCTTT.

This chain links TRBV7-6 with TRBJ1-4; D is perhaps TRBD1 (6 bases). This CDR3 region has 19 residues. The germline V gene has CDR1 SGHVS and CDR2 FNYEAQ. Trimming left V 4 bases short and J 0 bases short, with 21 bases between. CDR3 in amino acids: CASSSLVGGAHATNEKLFF. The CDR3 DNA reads TGTGCCAGCAGCTCCTTAGTGGGGGGGGCTCACGCAACTAATGAAAAACTGTTTTTT.

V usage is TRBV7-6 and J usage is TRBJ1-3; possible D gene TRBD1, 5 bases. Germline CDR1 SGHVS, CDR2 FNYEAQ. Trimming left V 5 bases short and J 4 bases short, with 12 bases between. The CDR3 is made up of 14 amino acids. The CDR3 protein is CASSLDSLGNTIYF. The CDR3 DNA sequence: TGTGCCAGCAGCCTCGACAGTCTAGGAAACACCATATATTTT. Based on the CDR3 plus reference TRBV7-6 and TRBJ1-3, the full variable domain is GAGVSQSPRYKVTKRGQDVALRCDPISGHVSLYWYRQALGQGPEFLTYFNYEAQQDKSGLPNDRFSAERPEGSISTLTIQRTEQRDSAMYRCASSLDSLGNTIYFGEGSWLTVV.

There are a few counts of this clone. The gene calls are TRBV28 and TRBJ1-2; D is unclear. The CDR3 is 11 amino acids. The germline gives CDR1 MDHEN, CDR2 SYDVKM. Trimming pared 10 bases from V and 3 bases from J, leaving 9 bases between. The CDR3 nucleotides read TGTGCCATCCGACGGGACTATGGCTACACCTTC. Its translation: CAIRRDYGYTF.

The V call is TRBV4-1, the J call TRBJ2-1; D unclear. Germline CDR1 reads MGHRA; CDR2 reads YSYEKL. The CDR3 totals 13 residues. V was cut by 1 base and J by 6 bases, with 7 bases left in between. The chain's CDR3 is CASSQVSFNEQFF. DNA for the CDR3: TGCGCCAGCAGCCAAGTCAGTTTCAATGAGCAGTTCTTC.

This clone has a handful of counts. This chain's CDR3 is CASSQDRRLDTEAFF. Written as DNA, the CDR3 is TGCGCCAGCAGCCAAGATCGAAGACTGGACACTGAAGCTTTCTTT. The chain combines TRBV4-1 with TRBJ1-1; D uncertain. CDR3 size: 15 residues. In germline, CDR1 is MGHRA, CDR2 YSYEKL. Trimming removed 0 bases at V and 3 bases at J, with 11 bases between.

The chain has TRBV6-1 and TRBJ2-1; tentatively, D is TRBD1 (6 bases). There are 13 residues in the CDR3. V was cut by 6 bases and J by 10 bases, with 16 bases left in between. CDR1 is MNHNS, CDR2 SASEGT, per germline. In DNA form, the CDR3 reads TGTGCCAGCAGCGATGGACAGCCTCGGGAGCAGTTCTTC. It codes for CASSDGQPREQFF.

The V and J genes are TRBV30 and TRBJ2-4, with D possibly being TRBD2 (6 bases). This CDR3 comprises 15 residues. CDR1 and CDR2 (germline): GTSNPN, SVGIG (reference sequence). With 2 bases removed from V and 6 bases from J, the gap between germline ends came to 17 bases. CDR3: CAWSPRPWRGNIQYF. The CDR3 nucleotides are TGTGCCTGGAGTCCAAGGCCTTGGAGGGGAAACATTCAGTACTTC.

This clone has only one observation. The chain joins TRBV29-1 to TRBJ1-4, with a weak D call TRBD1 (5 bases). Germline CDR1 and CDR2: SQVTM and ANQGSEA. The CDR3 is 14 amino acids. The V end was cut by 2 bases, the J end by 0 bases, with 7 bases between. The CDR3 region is CSVETGATNEKLFF. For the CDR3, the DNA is TGCAGCGTTGAAACGGGGGCAACTAATGAAAAACTGTTTTTT.

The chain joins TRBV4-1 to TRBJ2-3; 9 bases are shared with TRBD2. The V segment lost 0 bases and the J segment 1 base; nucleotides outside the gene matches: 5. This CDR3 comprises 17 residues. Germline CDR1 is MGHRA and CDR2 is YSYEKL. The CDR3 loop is CASSQEAASGGTDTQYF. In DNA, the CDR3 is TGCGCCAGCAGCCAAGAAGCCGCTAGCGGGGGCACAGATACGCAGTATTTT.

The CDR3 DNA reads as TGTGCCAGCAGTTATGGCGGGGGTGCAGATACGCAGTATTTT. The encoded protein is CASSYGGGADTQYF. This sequence joins TRBV6-5 and TRBJ2-3, with 7 nucleotides matching TRBD2. Trimming at V came to 3 bases and at J to 4 bases, leaving 4 bases not matched to a gene. The CDR3 has 14 amino acids. Per the germline V gene, CDR1 is MNHEY and CDR2 is SVGAGI.